What follows are 20 T cell receptor beta chains derived from one specimen sequenced in a study of technical replicates of blood from a few donors. Produced via immunoSEQ multiplex PCR; TCRdb's table is partial and in-frame only. The sample records under 95,000 clones, roughly 94% being singletons. Material: T cells isolated from PBMCs. The receptors shown here come from a human donor in good health.

This clone was observed a single time. The CDR3: CASSYGSGRRGNEQFF. CDR3 DNA sequence: TGTGCCAGCAGTTACGGTAGCGGGAGGAGGGGGAATGAGCAGTTCTTC. The gene calls are TRBV6-5 and TRBJ2-1; 10 bases map to TRBD2. V gave up 2 bases and J gave up 7 bases; unmatched junction bases: 8. CDR1 MNHEY and CDR2 SVGAGI come from the germline V gene. This CDR3 region has 16 residues.

This clone was seen only a few times. The V gene is TRBV12-5, the J gene TRBJ2-7, with TRBD1 identical over 8 bases. The CDR3 has 13 residues. V dropped 2 bases and J dropped 9; count of bases not matched to a gene: 6. Germline CDR1 LGHNT, CDR2 FRNRAP. The DNA of the CDR3 is TGTGCTAGTGGTTTGACTGACAGGGGATGGCAGTACTTC. Encoded protein: CASGLTDRGWQYF.

The rearrangement uses TRBV14 and TRBJ2-7, with 7 bases that match TRBD1. The V segment lost 2 bases and the J segment 2 bases; nucleotides outside the gene matches: 9. The length of the CDR3 is 16 residues. The germline gives CDR1 SGHDN, CDR2 FVKESK. This CDR3 reads CASSQTTGTVPYEQYF. CDR3 nucleotide sequence: TGTGCCAGCAGCCAAACCACCGGGACAGTCCCCTACGAGCAGTACTTC.

The chain links TRBV4-1 to TRBJ2-1; 11 bases match TRBD2. From germline, CDR1 is MGHRA and CDR2 YSYEKL. This CDR3 comprises 13 residues. With 1 base clipped from V and 15 bases from J, the junction kept 5 bases outside the gene matches. CDR3 region: CASSQVGTSGMFF. As DNA, the CDR3 is TGCGCCAGCAGCCAAGTCGGGACTAGCGGTATGTTCTTC.

V gene TRBV27 combines with J gene TRBJ2-2; TRBD2 matches at 9 bases. The germline gives CDR1 MNHEY, CDR2 SMNVEV (reference sequence). The CDR3 has 16 amino acids. V lost 5 bases to trimming and J lost 3 bases; unmatched junction nucleotides: 7. The CDR3 here is CASSIIAGAYTGELFF. The CDR3 DNA follows: TGTGCCAGCAGTATTATAGCGGGGGCCTACACCGGGGAGCTGTTTTTT.

The genes are TRBV21-1 and TRBJ2-7; the table assigns TRBD1, which was not confirmed against the DNA. TRBV21-1 is tagged as a pseudogene. The CDR3 contains 12 residues. This chain's CDR3 is CASGDRYYEQYF. In nucleotides, the CDR3 is TGTGCCAGCGGGGACAGATACTACGAGCAGTACTTC.

The CDR3 here is CASSVLRDTQYF. DNA of the CDR3: TGTGCCAGCAGCGTACTTCGGGATACGCAGTATTTT. The chain recombines TRBV21-1 with TRBJ2-3; TRBD2 reflects the table's D call only, with no check against the DNA. TRBV21-1 is a listed pseudogene. This CDR3 has 12 residues.

This chain uses TRBV28 with TRBJ1-3; weak D call: TRBD1 (6 bases). This CDR3 spans 14 amino acids. The germline gives CDR1 MDHEN, CDR2 SYDVKM. Trimming shortened V by 6 bases and J by 4 bases, and 13 bases separated the two germline ends. CDR3 in DNA: TGTGCCAGCAGATCACAGGGACGAGGAAACACCATATATTTT. It translates to CASRSQGRGNTIYF.

This clone was counted a single time. V usage is TRBV10-3 and J usage is TRBJ1-5, with no clear D. This CDR3 spans 14 amino acids. V lost 2 bases, J lost 2 bases, and 7 bases lay in between. CDR1 is ENHRY, CDR2 SYGVKD, per germline. CDR3 DNA: TGTGCCATCAGTGAGGGGCAGGGCAATCAGCCCCAGCATTTT. Translated: CAISEGQGNQPQHF.

The CDR3 nucleotides read TGCGCCAGCAGCTGGGACAGAAATCAGCCCCAGCATTTT. Protein: CASSWDRNQPQHF. The rearrangement uses TRBV5-1 and TRBJ1-5; TRBD1 matches 7 bases. V was clipped by 3 bases and J by 4 bases; unmatched bases: 1. CDR3 size: 13 residues. Germline loops: CDR1 SGHRS, CDR2 YFSETQ. The full variable domain, rest sourced from reference TRBV5-1 and TRBJ1-5, is KAGVTQTPRYLIKTRGQQVTLSCSPISGHRSVSWYQQTPGQGLQFLFEYFSETQRNKGNFPGRFSGRQFSNSRSEMNVSTLELGDSALYLCASSWDRNQPQHFGDGTRLSIL.

The chain combines TRBV27 with TRBJ2-5; the D gene is possibly TRBD2 (6 bases). This CDR3 spans 15 amino acids. Trimming stripped 8 bases from V and 2 bases from J, with 18 bases between. The germline CDR1 and CDR2 sequences are MNHEY and SMNVEV (reference sequence). CDR3 region: CASGSGQVGQETQYF. The CDR3 region has the DNA TGTGCCAGCGGGAGCGGGCAAGTTGGTCAAGAGACCCAGTACTTC.

The chain uses TRBV5-4 and TRBJ2-7, with 7 bases fitting TRBD1. J lost 7 bases, V lost 0 bases, and 10 bases had no gene match. The V gene's germline CDR1 is SGHNT and CDR2 YYREEE (reference sequence). This CDR3 spans 15 amino acids. CDR3 DNA sequence: TGTGCCAGCAGCTTGGGTGGACAGGATTCGGTGGAGCAGTACTTC. Protein sequence: CASSLGGQDSVEQYF.

The rearrangement uses TRBV28 and TRBJ2-3, with 7 bases lining up with TRBD2. This CDR3 spans 15 amino acids. The junction had 6 bases not matched to a gene; V was cut back by 3 bases and J by 3 bases. The germline CDR1 and CDR2 sequences are MDHEN and SYDVKM. The CDR3 DNA follows: TGTGCCAGCAGTTTGGGGCTAGCGGTAACAGATACGCAGTATTTT. Residues: CASSLGLAVTDTQYF.

V usage is TRBV25-1 and J usage is TRBJ1-2, with D perhaps matching TRBD1 (5 bases). Germline loops: CDR1 MGHDK, CDR2 SYGVNS. V was cut by 3 bases and J by 7 bases, with 12 bases left in between. The CDR3 totals 13 residues. The CDR3 region is CASSDRVVGGYTF. In nucleotides, the CDR3 is TGTGCCAGCAGTGACAGGGTGGTAGGTGGCTACACCTTC.

The chain employs TRBV12-5 and TRBJ2-7; the D gene is possibly TRBD1 (6 bases). Per germline, CDR1 LGHNT and CDR2 FRNRAP. The V end was cut by 0 bases, the J end by 4 bases, with 19 bases between. The CDR3 spans 17 residues. The CDR3 DNA reads as TGTGCTAGTGGTTTGGTCACAGGGAGCCGAAGTCCTTACGAGCAGTACTTC. It is translated as CASGLVTGSRSPYEQYF. Full variable domain (missing parts from reference TRBV12-5 and TRBJ2-7): DARVTQTPRHKVTEMGQEVTMRCQPILGHNTVFWYRQTMMQGLELLAYFRNRAPLDDSGMPKDRFSAEMPDATLATLKIQPSEPRDSAVYFCASGLVTGSRSPYEQYFGPGTRLTVT.

The chain joins TRBV21-1 to TRBJ1-1; the D call TRBD1 from the table was never checked on the DNA. TRBV21-1 is labeled a pseudogene. This CDR3 region has 17 residues. This CDR3 is CASSTPVTDAANTEAFF. The DNA of the CDR3 is TGTGCCAGCAGCACTCCTGTGACAGATGCGGCGAACACTGAAGCTTTCTTT.

V is TRBV11-2 and J is TRBJ2-1; 9 bases map to TRBD1. J gave up 4 bases and V 3 bases, and 7 bases lay outside the gene matches. The germline V gene has CDR1 SGHAT and CDR2 FQNNGV. The CDR3 sequence is 16 residues long. The CDR3 DNA reads as TGTGCCAGCAGCTTTACCGGGACAGGGACTTACAATGAGCAGTTCTTC. Encoded protein: CASSFTGTGTYNEQFF.

The chain couples TRBV5-1 to TRBJ1-2; weak D call: TRBD1 (6 bases). Deletions cut 3 bases from V and 5 bases from J, with 20 bases between. CDR1 SGHRS and CDR2 YFSETQ come from the germline V gene. CDR3 length: 16 residues. This CDR3 is CASSWTALHQGYGYTF. The CDR3 DNA is TGCGCCAGCAGCTGGACGGCGCTTCACCAGGGGTATGGCTACACCTTC.

This clone was seen once. The chain uses TRBV5-4 and TRBJ2-1; 7 positions agree with TRBD2. The V gene's germline CDR1 is SGHNT and CDR2 YYREEE (reference sequence). V dropped 2 bases and J dropped 5; count of bases not matched to a gene: 10. This CDR3 has 16 amino acids. CDR3 residues: CASSFPEGGRNNEQFF. The CDR3 region has the DNA TGTGCCAGCAGCTTCCCCGAGGGCGGGAGAAACAATGAGCAGTTCTTC.

CDR3 bases: TGTGCCAGCAGCCAAGGGGCGGGCTATGGCTACACCTTC. Translation: CASSQGAGYGYTF. This chain joins TRBV14 and TRBJ1-2; D remains ambiguous. V was cut by 1 base and J by 4 bases, with 7 bases left in between. This CDR3 is built from 13 residues. CDR1 SGHDN and CDR2 FVKESK come from the germline V gene.